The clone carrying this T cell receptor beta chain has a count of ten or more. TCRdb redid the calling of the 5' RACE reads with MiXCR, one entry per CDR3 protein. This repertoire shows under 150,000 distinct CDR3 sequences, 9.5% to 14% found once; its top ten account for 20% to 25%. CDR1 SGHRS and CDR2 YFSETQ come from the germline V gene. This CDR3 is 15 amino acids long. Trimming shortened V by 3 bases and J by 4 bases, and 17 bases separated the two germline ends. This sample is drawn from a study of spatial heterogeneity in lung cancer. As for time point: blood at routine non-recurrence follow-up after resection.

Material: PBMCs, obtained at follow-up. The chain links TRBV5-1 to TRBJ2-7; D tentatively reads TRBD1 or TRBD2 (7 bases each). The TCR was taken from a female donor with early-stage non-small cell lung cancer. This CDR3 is CASSWGGGQRYEQYF. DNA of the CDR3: TGCGCCAGCAGCTGGGGCGGGGGACAGAGGTACGAGCAGTACTTC. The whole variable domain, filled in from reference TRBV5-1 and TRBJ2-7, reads KAGVTQTPRYLIKTRGQQVTLSCSPISGHRSVSWYQQTPGQGLQFLFEYFSETQRNKGNFPGRFSGRQFSNSRSEMNVSTLELGDSALYLCASSWGGGQRYEQYFGPGTRLTVT.